The 27 T cell receptor beta chains in this list originate from one sample, sequenced in a study of T cells expressing NK-cell markers. TCRdb re-called the 5' RACE reads and shows each CDR3 protein once, DNA omitted. The repertoire table contains about 110,000 distinct CDR3 sequences. Material for sequencing was blood T cells: a sorted CD56 or NKG2C T cell subset, CD4+ or CD8+ T cells, or bulk PBMC T cells (not recorded which). These receptors were collected from a woman aged 18-69 years in good health.

The rearrangement links TRBV7-9 to TRBJ1-5. Per germline, CDR1 SEHNR and CDR2 FQNEAQ (reference sequence). This CDR3 has 12 residues. This CDR3 reads CASSFTNQPQHF.

The rearrangement uses TRBV28 and TRBJ2-3; TCRdb's assignment of TRBD2 cannot be checked, as there is no DNA. Germline CDR1 and CDR2: MDHEN and SYDVKM. The CDR3 covers 14 residues. This CDR3 reads CASASGEFTDTQYF. Full variable domain (missing parts from reference TRBV28 and TRBJ2-3): DVKVTQSSRYLVKRTGEKVFLECVQDMDHENMFWYRQDPGLGLRLIYFSYDVKMKEKGDIPEGYSVSREKKERFSLILESASTNQTSMYLCASASGEFTDTQYFGPGTRLTVL.

The rearrangement links TRBV5-1 to TRBJ1-1; TCRdb's D gene call, TRBD1, goes unchecked for lack of DNA. This CDR3 region has 15 residues. CDR1 is SGHRS and CDR2 is YFSETQ in the germline V gene. CDR3 amino acids: CASSPGQGLNTEAFF.

The V call is TRBV19, the J call TRBJ1-5. The length of the CDR3 is 17 residues. CDR1 is LNHDA, CDR2 SQIVND, per germline (reference sequence). The CDR3: CASSIDPGPYSNQPQHF.

This rearrangement joins TRBV4-3 to TRBJ1-1; no DNA is available, so the TRBD1 call from TCRdb remains unchecked. Germline lookup yields CDR1 LGHNA and CDR2 YSLEER. The CDR3 contains 14 residues. The chain's CDR3 is CASSHAGLNTEAFF.

This chain uses TRBV5-1 with TRBJ2-7. Germline values: CDR1 SGHRS, CDR2 YFSETQ. The CDR3 has 14 residues. The CDR3 loop reads CASSFGQGIVEQYF. The whole variable domain, filled in from reference TRBV5-1 and TRBJ2-7, reads KAGVTQTPRYLIKTRGQQVTLSCSPISGHRSVSWYQQTPGQGLQFLFEYFSETQRNKGNFPGRFSGRQFSNSRSEMNVSTLELGDSALYLCASSFGQGIVEQYFGPGTRLTVT.

The chain couples TRBV5-1 to TRBJ2-7; TCRdb calls TRBD1, which cannot be checked without DNA. The germline CDR1 and CDR2 sequences are SGHRS and YFSETQ. The CDR3 sequence is 15 residues long. The CDR3 here is CASSLGAGQSYEQYF.

The rearrangement uses TRBV5-1 and TRBJ2-5. This CDR3 spans 13 amino acids. The germline V gene has CDR1 SGHRS and CDR2 YFSETQ. This chain's CDR3 is CASSLEWEETQYF.

The genes are TRBV10-3 and TRBJ2-3. The CDR3 has 14 amino acids. Germline V gene sequence: CDR1 ENHRY, CDR2 SYGVKD. This CDR3 reads CAISESSSTDTQYF.

The gene calls are TRBV12-3 or TRBV12-4 and TRBJ1-2; TCRdb lists TRBD1, though no DNA is available to test this call. This CDR3 has 15 residues. This CDR3 reads CASSPGQSGLYGYTF.

The rearrangement uses TRBV4-2 and TRBJ1-5; checking the TCRdb D call of TRBD1 is not possible without DNA. Germline-derived CDR1 and CDR2 are LGHNA and YNFKEQ. This CDR3 region has 16 residues. This chain's CDR3 is CASSQDQGLGDQPQHF.

V is TRBV7-3 and J is TRBJ2-7; as DNA is missing, the TRBD2 call by TCRdb cannot be tested. The germline gives CDR1 SGHTA, CDR2 FQGTGA. This CDR3 has 14 amino acids. CDR3 sequence: CASSFGGPGYEQYF.

This sequence joins TRBV4-3 and TRBJ2-1; TCRdb's D call, TRBD2, is unchecked because there is no DNA. The CDR3 consists of 14 residues. Germline-derived CDR1 and CDR2 are LGHNA and YSLEER. CDR3: CASSQELGGREQFF.

The rearrangement joins TRBV19 to TRBJ2-7; TCRdb designates TRBD1, a call that cannot be tested without DNA. The CDR3 totals 14 residues. Germline values: CDR1 LNHDA, CDR2 SQIVND (reference sequence). CDR3 residues: CASSSFAGRYEQYF.

This chain connects TRBV6-1 to TRBJ2-2. Germline CDR1 MNHNS, CDR2 SASEGT. This CDR3 is 11 amino acids long. CDR3 loop: CASSVGRELFF.

V gene TRBV27 combines with J gene TRBJ2-7; TCRdb's D call, TRBD2, is unchecked because there is no DNA. This CDR3 is 15 amino acids long. Per germline, CDR1 MNHEY and CDR2 SMNVEV (reference sequence). CDR3 in amino acids: CASSQLAGPLYEQYF.

This chain connects TRBV6-5 to TRBJ2-5; TCRdb names TRBD1, which stays unverified in the absence of DNA. This CDR3 is built from 15 residues. Germline lookup yields CDR1 MNHEY and CDR2 SVGAGI. CDR3 sequence reads: CASSLGQGAQETQYF.

The gene calls are TRBV28 and TRBJ1-4. The CDR3 runs 14 residues. Germline V lookup: CDR1 MDHEN, CDR2 SYDVKM. CDR3 amino acids: CASTEVGSGEKLFF. The complete variable domain, with remaining parts taken from reference TRBV28 and TRBJ1-4, reads DVKVTQSSRYLVKRTGEKVFLECVQDMDHENMFWYRQDPGLGLRLIYFSYDVKMKEKGDIPEGYSVSREKKERFSLILESASTNQTSMYLCASTEVGSGEKLFFGSGTQLSVL.

The chain couples TRBV30 to TRBJ1-4; TCRdb selects TRBD1, and the lack of DNA leaves this call unchecked. The V gene's germline CDR1 is GTSNPN and CDR2 SVGIG (reference sequence). There are 14 residues in the CDR3. CDR3 in amino acids: CAWSAGTGGEKLFF.

This chain joins TRBV27 and TRBJ1-1; the D gene TCRdb calls, TRBD1, cannot be checked with no DNA. Germline CDR1 MNHEY, CDR2 SMNVEV (reference sequence). The CDR3 is 12 amino acids. The CDR3 sequence is CASSPTRGQAFF.

The rearrangement links TRBV6-5 to TRBJ1-2; TCRdb selects TRBD1, and the lack of DNA leaves this call unchecked. The CDR3 consists of 15 residues. From germline, CDR1 is MNHEY and CDR2 SVGAGI. Here the CDR3 reads CASSYLTGPNYGYTF.

The rearrangement links TRBV29-1 to TRBJ1-1. This CDR3 comprises 11 residues. From germline, CDR1 is SQVTM and CDR2 ANQGSEA. The CDR3 protein is CSVIEVGEAFF.

The J gene is TRBJ2-1, the V gene TRBV12-3 or TRBV12-4; lacking DNA, the TRBD1 call made by TCRdb goes unchecked. This CDR3 has 15 residues. CDR3 amino acids: CASSSNLGTDNEQFF.

The chain links TRBV19 to TRBJ1-5. This CDR3 spans 13 amino acids. Germline assignment: CDR1 LNHDA and CDR2 SQIVND (reference sequence). The CDR3 sequence: CASSDGHGQPQHF.

The chain links TRBV24-1 to TRBJ2-2; no DNA is available, so the TRBD1 call from TCRdb remains unchecked. CDR1 and CDR2 from the germline V gene are KGHDR and SFDVKD. The CDR3 sequence is 15 residues long. CDR3 loop: CATSDRTGGPGELFF.

This chain joins TRBV25-1 and TRBJ1-1; the TCRdb D gene call, TRBD1, has no DNA to confirm it. The germline V gene encodes CDR1 MGHDK and CDR2 SYGVNS. CDR3 size: 14 residues. CDR3 residues: CASSEFMGDTEAFF. Variable domain in full (rest from reference TRBV25-1 and TRBJ1-1): EADIYQTPRYLVIGTGKKITLECSQTMGHDKMYWYQQDPGMELHLIHYSYGVNSTEKGDLSSESTVSRIRTEHFPLTLESARPSHTSQYLCASSEFMGDTEAFFGQGTRLTVV.

The chain is built from TRBV11-1 and TRBJ2-2; the D call from TCRdb, TRBD1, cannot be confirmed without DNA. Germline V lookup: CDR1 SGHAT, CDR2 FQDESV (reference sequence). This CDR3 has 19 residues. CDR3 protein: CASSLKATVDRENTGELFF.